These T cell receptor beta chains were read from a single sample in a study of early T cells in non-severe SARS-CoV-2 infection. In TCRdb, the 5' RACE reads were re-called with MiXCR into one record per CDR3 protein. The data show some 61,000 distinct CDR3 sequences, about 13% seen once. Sequencing input: whole blood. Receptors originate from an adult who was a healthcare worker with PCR-confirmed SARS-CoV-2 infection or an uninfected control (not recorded which). Each CDR3 is given with its conserved first and last residue. Each record gives: D gene, clone size, J gene, V gene, CDR3 protein, CDR3 DNA. A D gene is named only where the DNA matches it firmly. Only some rows state a clone size, as once, few, many or a class for expanded clones.

d_call: TRBD1; clone_size: few; j_call: TRBJ2-7; v_call: TRBV4-2; cdr3_aa: CASSDRQGPAEQYF; cdr3_nt: TGTGCCAGCAGCGATCGACAGGGCCCCGCGGAGCAGTACTTC
d_call: .; clone_size: many; j_call: TRBJ1-6; v_call: TRBV7-8; cdr3_aa: CASRLRTGQSNSPLHF; cdr3_nt: TGTGCCAGCAGATTACGAACCGGACAGAGTAATTCACCCCTCCACTTT
d_call: TRBD1; clone_size: few; j_call: TRBJ2-7; v_call: TRBV7-9; cdr3_aa: CASSLDSGTGGKEYF; cdr3_nt: TGTGCCAGCAGCTTAGACTCTGGGACAGGGGGAAAGGAGTACTTC
d_call: TRBD2; clone_size: few; j_call: TRBJ2-2; v_call: TRBV12-3/TRBV12-4; cdr3_aa: CASSRPGLELFF; cdr3_nt: TGTGCCAGCAGCCGGCCGGGACTAGAGCTGTTTTTT
d_call: .; clone_size: few; j_call: TRBJ1-1; v_call: TRBV29-1; cdr3_aa: CSADSMNTEAFF; cdr3_nt: TGCAGCGCGGACAGCATGAACACTGAAGCTTTCTTT
d_call: .; clone_size: few; j_call: TRBJ2-3; v_call: TRBV10-3; cdr3_aa: CATGRDGESTDTQYF; cdr3_nt: TGTGCCACCGGCCGCGACGGCGAGAGCACAGATACGCAGTATTTT
d_call: .; clone_size: many; j_call: TRBJ2-3; v_call: TRBV24-1; cdr3_aa: CATSELAGDADTQYF; cdr3_nt: TGTGCCACCAGTGAGTTAGCAGGGGACGCAGATACGCAGTATTTT
d_call: .; clone_size: many; j_call: TRBJ1-3; v_call: TRBV10-3; cdr3_aa: CAIRGVIGSGNTIYF; cdr3_nt: TGTGCCATCAGGGGGGTTATAGGATCTGGAAACACCATATATTTT
d_call: .; clone_size: .; j_call: TRBJ2-2; v_call: TRBV7-6; cdr3_aa: CASSLAPRITNTGELFF; cdr3_nt: TGTGCCAGCAGCTTAGCGCCCCGGATCACGAACACCGGGGAGCTGTTTTTT
d_call: TRBD2; clone_size: .; j_call: TRBJ2-1; v_call: TRBV6-2/TRBV6-3; cdr3_aa: CASSRLAGDPPGEQFF; cdr3_nt: TGTGCCAGCAGCCGACTAGCGGGAGACCCCCCGGGTGAGCAGTTCTTC
d_call: TRBD2; clone_size: .; j_call: TRBJ2-1; v_call: TRBV10-2; cdr3_aa: CASSDPSGRAFREQFF; cdr3_nt: TGCGCCAGCAGTGACCCCAGCGGGAGGGCATTTCGGGAGCAGTTCTTC
d_call: .; clone_size: many; j_call: TRBJ2-5; v_call: TRBV23-1; cdr3_aa: CASSQSEGRETQYF; cdr3_nt: TGCGCCAGCAGTCAATCTGAGGGGAGAGAGACCCAGTACTTC
d_call: .; clone_size: once; j_call: TRBJ2-1; v_call: TRBV5-1; cdr3_aa: CASRDGVRALEQFF; cdr3_nt: TGCGCCAGCAGGGATGGGGTGCGTGCACTCGAGCAGTTCTTC
d_call: .; clone_size: few; j_call: TRBJ2-2; v_call: TRBV2; cdr3_aa: CASRGGDANTGELFF; cdr3_nt: TGTGCCAGCAGGGGTGGGGATGCGAACACCGGGGAGCTGTTTTTT
d_call: .; clone_size: .; j_call: TRBJ2-5; v_call: TRBV7-6; cdr3_aa: CASSGLPGLAGNPETQYF; cdr3_nt: TGTGCCAGCAGCGGGCTCCCTGGGTTGGCAGGGAACCCTGAGACCCAGTACTTC
d_call: TRBD2; clone_size: many; j_call: TRBJ2-7; v_call: TRBV5-4; cdr3_aa: CASSPQGSGPSYEQYF; cdr3_nt: TGTGCCAGCAGCCCCCAAGGTAGCGGGCCCTCCTACGAGCAGTACTTC
d_call: TRBD2; clone_size: .; j_call: TRBJ2-3; v_call: TRBV12-3/TRBV12-4; cdr3_aa: CASKSGGRGRTDTQYF; cdr3_nt: TGTGCCAGCAAGTCGGGGGGGCGCGGGCGCACAGATACGCAGTATTTT
d_call: .; clone_size: .; j_call: TRBJ1-1; v_call: TRBV9; cdr3_aa: CASSVAMGQNTEAFF; cdr3_nt: TGTGCCAGCAGCGTAGCTATGGGACAGAACACTGAAGCTTTCTTT
d_call: TRBD2; clone_size: .; j_call: TRBJ2-1; v_call: TRBV25-1; cdr3_aa: CASSMGTSGRVEQFF; cdr3_nt: TGTGCCAGCAGCATGGGGACTAGCGGGAGGGTTGAGCAGTTCTTC
d_call: .; clone_size: .; j_call: TRBJ1-1; v_call: TRBV7-6; cdr3_aa: CASSLEGGGDTEAFF; cdr3_nt: TGTGCCAGCAGCTTAGAAGGGGGAGGGGACACTGAAGCTTTCTTT
d_call: TRBD1; clone_size: .; j_call: TRBJ2-5; v_call: TRBV24-1; cdr3_aa: CATSAPGQGLETQYF; cdr3_nt: TGTGCCACCAGTGCTCCGGGACAGGGCCTCGAGACCCAGTACTTC
d_call: .; clone_size: .; j_call: TRBJ2-3; v_call: TRBV29-1; cdr3_aa: CSVEVGGDTQYF; cdr3_nt: TGCAGCGTTGAAGTGGGTGGAGATACGCAGTATTTT
d_call: .; clone_size: .; j_call: TRBJ2-3; v_call: TRBV27; cdr3_aa: CASKALDTQYF; cdr3_nt: TGTGCCAGCAAAGCGCTGGATACGCAGTATTTT
d_call: TRBD1; clone_size: few; j_call: TRBJ1-1; v_call: TRBV20-1; cdr3_aa: CSAKRDRGSLNTEAFF; cdr3_nt: TGCAGTGCTAAGCGGGACAGGGGGTCCCTGAACACTGAAGCTTTCTTT
d_call: .; clone_size: few; j_call: TRBJ2-1; v_call: TRBV27; cdr3_aa: CASSLAPLRNEQFF; cdr3_nt: TGTGCCAGCAGTTTAGCTCCGCTACGGAATGAGCAGTTCTTC
d_call: .; clone_size: .; j_call: TRBJ2-5; v_call: TRBV27; cdr3_aa: CASRGGKGETQYF; cdr3_nt: TGTGCCAGCAGGGGTGGGAAGGGAGAGACCCAGTACTTC
d_call: .; clone_size: few; j_call: TRBJ1-5; v_call: TRBV18; cdr3_aa: CASSQGPRSNQPQHF; cdr3_nt: TGTGCCAGCTCACAGGGGCCGCGGAGCAATCAGCCCCAGCATTTT
d_call: .; clone_size: .; j_call: TRBJ2-1; v_call: TRBV24-1; cdr3_aa: CATSDRVGNEQFF; cdr3_nt: TGTGCCACCAGTGACCGGGTGGGCAATGAGCAGTTCTTC
d_call: .; clone_size: few; j_call: TRBJ2-5; v_call: TRBV10-3; cdr3_aa: CAISGGETQYF; cdr3_nt: TGTGCCATCAGTGGGGGGGAGACCCAGTACTTC
d_call: .; clone_size: .; j_call: TRBJ2-5; v_call: TRBV7-6; cdr3_aa: CASSQSGVRQETQYF; cdr3_nt: TGTGCCAGCAGCCAATCAGGGGTGAGGCAAGAGACCCAGTACTTC
d_call: .; clone_size: many; j_call: TRBJ1-1; v_call: TRBV28; cdr3_aa: CASSPVKARAFF; cdr3_nt: TGTGCCAGCAGTCCCGTGAAGGCTCGAGCTTTCTTT